The clone carrying this T cell receptor (beta chain) has a handful of counts. Its antigen is unknown. V was shortened by 0 bases and J by 3 bases, with 7 bases between the two germline ends. Germline CDR1 is SGDLS and CDR2 is YYNGEE. This CDR3 comprises 15 residues. The data were taken from a study of response to subunit inactivated influenza vaccine. TCRdb itself ran the RT-PCR reads through MiXCR, one entry per CDR3 protein. This repertoire shows approximately 700,000 distinct CDR3 sequences, over 11% found once; its top ten account for around 6.5%. Regarding the study as a whole: The authors proposed limited new T cell recruitment per seasonal influenza vaccination.

The V call is TRBV9, the J call TRBJ2-6, with D possibly matching TRBD2 (5 bases). Sequenced material: PBMCs from blood, taken 14 to 15 days before vaccination. This TCR was sampled from a man aged 50-59 years who received an inactivated influenza vaccine. The CDR3 sequence is CASSVGGYGANVLTF. Written as DNA, the CDR3 is TGTGCCAGCAGCGTAGGCGGGTATGGGGCCAACGTCCTGACTTTC.